The 13 T cell receptor beta chains below come from one sample, sequenced in a study of blood T cell repertoires in COVID-19. Some clones are missing from TCRdb's copy, which holds only in-frame ones; the method was immunoSEQ multiplex PCR. The top ten hold roughly 4% of the sample, which has 250,000 to 300,000 clones, about 80% seen once. The sample taken for sequencing was PBMCs or T cells enriched from blood (not recorded which). The receptors here all came from a man under 40 with acute COVID-19.

The gene calls are TRBV27 and TRBJ2-1, with a weak D call TRBD1 (5 bases). Trimming stripped 5 bases from V and 2 bases from J, with 13 bases between. Germline CDR1 is MNHEY and CDR2 is SMNVEV (reference sequence). The CDR3 length is 15 residues. CDR3 amino acids: CASSLTGNPYNEQFF. For the CDR3, the DNA is TGTGCCAGCAGTCTCACAGGAAACCCCTACAATGAGCAGTTCTTC.

This chain uses TRBV18 with TRBJ2-7, with 8 bases aligning to TRBD2. V was clipped by 4 bases and J by 3 bases; unmatched bases: 5. This CDR3 has 14 residues. Germline V gene sequence: CDR1 KGHSH, CDR2 LQKENI. The CDR3 DNA is TGTGCCAGCTCACAGTCGGGGGGGCTCTACGAGCAGTACGTC. It codes for CASSQSGGLYEQYV.

V usage is TRBV2 and J usage is TRBJ2-7, with unresolved D. Per germline, CDR1 SNHLY and CDR2 FYNNEI. This CDR3 spans 15 amino acids. Trimming pared 0 bases from V and 5 bases from J, leaving 14 bases between. CDR3 sequence (DNA): TGTGCCAGCAGTGAAGCGGGCGCCAGGCTGGACGAGCAGTACGTC. It codes for CASSEAGARLDEQYV.

The J gene is TRBJ2-5, the V gene TRBV7-3; D is undetermined. Trimming pared 5 bases from V and 2 bases from J, leaving 9 bases between. CDR3 size: 13 residues. The V gene's germline CDR1 is SGHTA and CDR2 FQGTGA. The CDR3 reads CASSPTGQETQYF. The DNA for the CDR3 is TGTGCCAGCAGCCCAACGGGTCAAGAGACCCAGTACTTC.

The rearrangement uses TRBV29-1 and TRBJ1-4; the D gene is possibly TRBD1 (6 bases). This CDR3 region has 13 residues. Per germline, CDR1 SQVTM and CDR2 ANQGSEA. V lost 8 bases to trimming and J lost 7 bases, with 17 bases between them. This chain's CDR3 is CSPWGGRSEKLFF. For the CDR3, the DNA is TGCAGCCCTTGGGGGGGGCGGAGTGAAAAACTGTTTTTT.

The J gene is TRBJ1-6, the V gene TRBV3-1 (or the pseudogene TRBV3-2); D may be TRBD1 (6 bases). V was clipped by 0 bases and J by 9 bases, with 24 bases between them. The CDR3 spans 19 residues. Germline V gene sequence: CDR1 LGHDT, CDR2 YNNKEL (reference sequence). The CDR3 protein is CASSQDLILSGTTTSPLHF. CDR3 in DNA: TGTGCCAGCAGCCAAGATCTTATATTGAGTGGGACAACTACTTCACCCCTCCACTTT.

V usage is TRBV5-6 and J usage is TRBJ2-2; TRBD1 agrees at 8 bases. Germline V gene sequence: CDR1 SGHDT, CDR2 YYEEEE. CDR3 size: 15 residues. V lost 5 bases and J lost 2; bases outside the gene matches: 5. CDR3: CASRGRGRNTGELFF. The CDR3 DNA is TGTGCCAGCAGGGGCAGGGGGCGTAACACCGGGGAGCTGTTTTTT. Drawing the rest from reference TRBV5-6 and TRBJ2-2, the complete variable domain is DAGVTQSPTHLIKTRGQQVTLRCSPKSGHDTVSWYQQALGQGPQFIFQYYEEEERQRGNFPDRFSGHQFPNYSSELNVNALLLGDSALYLCASRGRGRNTGELFFGEGSRLTVL.

This rearrangement joins TRBV5-4 to TRBJ1-2; tentatively, D is TRBD1 (5 bases). The V and J ends lost 0 bases and 4 bases respectively, with 13 bases between them. In germline, CDR1 is SGHNT, CDR2 YYREEE (reference sequence). This CDR3 is 15 amino acids long. Here the CDR3 DNA reads TGTGCCAGCAGCTTGGAGATAGGGGTGGGCTATGGCTACACCTTC. Its translation is CASSLEIGVGYGYTF.

The genes are TRBV9 and TRBJ2-5, with a possible D match to TRBD2 (6 bases). The CDR3 length is 15 residues. Trimming removed 0 bases at V and 2 bases at J, with 11 bases between. CDR1 is SGDLS, CDR2 YYNGEE, per germline. In nucleotides, the CDR3 is TGTGCCAGCAGCGTAGGCGGGACGCATCAAGAGACCCAGTACTTC. It translates to CASSVGGTHQETQYF.

V is TRBV10-2 and J is TRBJ2-1; maybe TRBD1 (5 bases). CDR1 and CDR2 (germline): WSHSY, SAAADI. The CDR3 length is 18 residues. Between the trimmed V and J ends, which lost 5 bases and 8 bases, there was a span of 28 bases. Here the CDR3 DNA reads TGCGCCAGCAGTCAAGACCTACTCCCCCCACTAACAGGAGATGAGCAGTTCTTC. This translates into CASSQDLLPPLTGDEQFF.

The table lists this clone with many counts. The CDR3 loop is CASSDGTGPTDTQYF. Written as DNA, the CDR3 is TGTGCCAGCAGTGACGGGACAGGGCCCACAGATACGCAGTATTTT. This chain connects TRBV6-4 to TRBJ2-3, with 9 bases fitting TRBD1. The CDR3 contains 15 residues. The V and J ends lost 2 bases and 2 bases, in that order; junction bases with no gene match: 2. The germline V gene has CDR1 MRHNA and CDR2 SNTAGT.

The chain carries TRBV6-5 and TRBJ2-3; 13 bases agree with TRBD2. The CDR3 covers 16 residues. Losses at the gene ends were 0 bases for V and 4 bases for J; bases not matched to a gene: 1. The germline gives CDR1 MNHEY, CDR2 SVGAGI. The CDR3 coding sequence is TGTGCCAGCAGTTACTCAGGGACTAGCGGGGCAGATACGCAGTATTTT. This sequence encodes CASSYSGTSGADTQYF.

The chain employs TRBV7-2 and TRBJ2-5; 9 bases are a match to TRBD1. The CDR3 is 17 residues long. V gave up 5 bases and J gave up 2 bases; unmatched junction bases: 12. The germline V gene encodes CDR1 SGHTA and CDR2 FQGNSA. CDR3 in DNA: TGTGCCAGCAGCCCGACCCGAATTGGACAGGGGCAAGAGACCCAGTACTTC. This sequence encodes CASSPTRIGQGQETQYF.